This entry is about one T cell receptor beta chain. This entry belongs to a study of shared clonotypes between healthy human individuals. Using immunoSEQ multiplex PCR, the repertoire was profiled, and TCRdb retains in-frame clones only, with some absent. The repertoire holds more than 2 million clones, with roughly 95% as singletons. CDR1 and CDR2 from the germline V gene are SGHNT and YYREEE (reference sequence). Trimming cost V 3 bases and J 4 bases; bases outside gene matches: 5. This CDR3 is built from 14 residues. V gene TRBV5-4 combines with J gene TRBJ1-1; TRBD1 matches 8 bases. The origin of this receptor is a man between 18 and 29 years old in good health. The sequenced sample was naive CD4+ T cells sorted from blood. Subset specified: CD45RA+ positively selected. For the CDR3, the DNA is TGTGCCAGCAGCTGGGCAGGGGGCGGCACTGAAGCTTTCTTT. Encoded protein: CASSWAGGGTEAFF.